This T cell receptor beta chain emerged from a study of CXCR3-negative and CXCR3-positive naive CD8 T cells. CDR1 is MGHRA, CDR2 YSYEKL, per germline. CDR3 length equals 16 residues. Study results and caveats: When CXCR3-positive naive cells were set against CXCR3-negative naive cells, the former had more hydrophobic TRB CDR3s.

As for this clonotype: Its antigen is unknown.

UMI-labeled 5' RACE TRB cDNA libraries were prepared from the cells. TCRdb reprocessed the 5' RACE reads, with one entry per CDR3 protein and no DNA. This repertoire comprises around 63,000 distinct CDR3 sequences; its ten largest clones make up around 5%. The origin of this receptor is a human donor in good health. Some clones in this sample may be carry-over from other donors' samples. Source material: naive CXCR3+ CD8+ T cells from blood. Described subset: CD45RO-CCR7+CD27+CD95- naive CD8+ T cells expressing CXCR3 (TNR3+). The chain couples TRBV4-1 to TRBJ2-1; the TCRdb D gene call, TRBD2, has no DNA to confirm it. This chain's CDR3 is CASSQVLAASYNEQFF.